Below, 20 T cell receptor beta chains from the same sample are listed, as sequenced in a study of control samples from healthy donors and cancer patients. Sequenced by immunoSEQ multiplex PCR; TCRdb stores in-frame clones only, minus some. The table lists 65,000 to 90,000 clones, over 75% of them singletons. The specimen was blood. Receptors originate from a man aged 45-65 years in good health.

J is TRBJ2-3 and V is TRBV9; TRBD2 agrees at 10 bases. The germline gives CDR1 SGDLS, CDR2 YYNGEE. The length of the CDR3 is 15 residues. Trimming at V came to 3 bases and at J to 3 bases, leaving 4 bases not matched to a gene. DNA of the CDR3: TGTGCCAGCAGCGCGACTAGCGGGCGAACAGATACGCAGTATTTT. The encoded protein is CASSATSGRTDTQYF. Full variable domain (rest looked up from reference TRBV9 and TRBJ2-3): DSGVTQTPKHLITATGQRVTLRCSPRSGDLSVYWYQQSLDQGLQFLIQYYNGEERAKGNILERFSAQQFPDLHSELNLSSLELGDSALYFCASSATSGRTDTQYFGPGTRLTVL.

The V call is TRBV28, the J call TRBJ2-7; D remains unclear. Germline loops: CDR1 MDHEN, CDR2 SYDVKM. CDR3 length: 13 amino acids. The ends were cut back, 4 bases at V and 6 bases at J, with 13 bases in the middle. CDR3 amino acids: CASSSLRAREQYF. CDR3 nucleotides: TGTGCCAGCAGTTCCTTAAGAGCTCGCGAGCAGTACTTC. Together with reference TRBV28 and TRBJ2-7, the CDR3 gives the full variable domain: DVKVTQSSRYLVKRTGEKVFLECVQDMDHENMFWYRQDPGLGLRLIYFSYDVKMKEKGDIPEGYSVSREKKERFSLILESASTNQTSMYLCASSSLRAREQYFGPGTRLTVT.

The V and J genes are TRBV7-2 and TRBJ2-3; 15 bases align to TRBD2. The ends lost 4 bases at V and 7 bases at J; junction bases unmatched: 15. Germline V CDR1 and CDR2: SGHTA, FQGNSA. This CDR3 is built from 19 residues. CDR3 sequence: CASSSPWTSGGANKHTQYF. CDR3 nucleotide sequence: TGTGCCAGCAGCTCACCTTGGACTAGCGGGGGGGCCAATAAACATACGCAGTATTTT.

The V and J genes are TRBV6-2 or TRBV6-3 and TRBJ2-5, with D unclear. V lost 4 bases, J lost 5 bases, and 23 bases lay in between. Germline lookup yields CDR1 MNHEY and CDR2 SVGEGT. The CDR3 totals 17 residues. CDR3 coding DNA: TGTGCCAGCAGTTCCCCTTCACGGAACCCTGACCGGGAGACCCAGTACTTC. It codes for CASSSPSRNPDRETQYF.

CDR3 loop: CASSQGIGDIQYF. The CDR3 DNA reads TGTGCCAGCAGCCAGGGGATCGGGGACATTCAGTACTTC. The chain uses TRBV3-1 (or the pseudogene TRBV3-2) and TRBJ2-4; possibly TRBD2 for D (5 bases). Trimming stripped 3 bases from V and 8 bases from J, with 11 bases between. Germline CDR1 LGHDT, CDR2 YNNKEL (reference sequence). The CDR3 length is 13 residues.

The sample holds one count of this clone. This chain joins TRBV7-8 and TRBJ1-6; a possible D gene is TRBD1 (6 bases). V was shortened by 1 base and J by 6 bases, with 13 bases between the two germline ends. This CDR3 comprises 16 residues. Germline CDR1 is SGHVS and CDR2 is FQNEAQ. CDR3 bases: TGTGCCAGCAGCTTAGGGGGGCAGGGGTTTAATTCACCCCTCCACTTT. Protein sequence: CASSLGGQGFNSPLHF.

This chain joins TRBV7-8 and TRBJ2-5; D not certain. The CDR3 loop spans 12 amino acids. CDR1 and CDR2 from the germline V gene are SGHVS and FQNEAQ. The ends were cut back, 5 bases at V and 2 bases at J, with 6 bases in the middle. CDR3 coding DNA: TGTGCCAGCAGCCCACATCAAGAGACCCAGTACTTC. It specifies CASSPHQETQYF.

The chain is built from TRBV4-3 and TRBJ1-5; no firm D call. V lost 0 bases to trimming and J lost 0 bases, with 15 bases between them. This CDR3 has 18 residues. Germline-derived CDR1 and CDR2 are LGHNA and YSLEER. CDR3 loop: CASSQDYTRSYSNQPQHF. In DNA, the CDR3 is TGCGCCAGCAGCCAAGATTACACCAGGTCTTATAGCAATCAGCCCCAGCATTTT.

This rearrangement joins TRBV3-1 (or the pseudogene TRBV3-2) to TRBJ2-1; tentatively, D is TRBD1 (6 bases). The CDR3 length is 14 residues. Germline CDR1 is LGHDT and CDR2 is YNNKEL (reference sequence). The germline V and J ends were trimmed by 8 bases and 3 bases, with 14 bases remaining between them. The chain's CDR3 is CASQRDTYYNEQFF. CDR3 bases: TGTGCCAGCCAAAGGGACACTTACTACAATGAGCAGTTCTTC.

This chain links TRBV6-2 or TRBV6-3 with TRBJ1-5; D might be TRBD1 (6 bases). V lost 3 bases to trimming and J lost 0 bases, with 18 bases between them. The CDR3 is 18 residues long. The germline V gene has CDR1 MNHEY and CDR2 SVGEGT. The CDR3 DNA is TGTGCCAGCAGTTATCGGCCTCCGGGGGCATATAGCAATCAGCCCCAGCATTTT. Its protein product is CASSYRPPGAYSNQPQHF.

Here the CDR3 reads CASRPSGDSYEQYF. CDR3 DNA sequence: TGTGCCAGCAGGCCTAGCGGAGACTCCTACGAGCAGTACTTC. The chain joins TRBV2 to TRBJ2-7; 7 positions match TRBD2. CDR1 is SNHLY and CDR2 is FYNNEI in the germline V gene. The CDR3 consists of 14 residues. V lost 6 bases, J lost 0 bases, and 5 bases stayed unmatched.

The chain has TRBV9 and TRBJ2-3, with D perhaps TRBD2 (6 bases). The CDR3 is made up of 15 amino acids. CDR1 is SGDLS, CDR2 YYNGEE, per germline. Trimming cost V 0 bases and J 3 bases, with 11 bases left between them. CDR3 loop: CASSVGTIATDTQYF. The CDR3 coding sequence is TGTGCCAGCAGCGTAGGGACTATAGCGACAGATACGCAGTATTTT. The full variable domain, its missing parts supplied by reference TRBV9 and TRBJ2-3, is DSGVTQTPKHLITATGQRVTLRCSPRSGDLSVYWYQQSLDQGLQFLIQYYNGEERAKGNILERFSAQQFPDLHSELNLSSLELGDSALYFCASSVGTIATDTQYFGPGTRLTVL.

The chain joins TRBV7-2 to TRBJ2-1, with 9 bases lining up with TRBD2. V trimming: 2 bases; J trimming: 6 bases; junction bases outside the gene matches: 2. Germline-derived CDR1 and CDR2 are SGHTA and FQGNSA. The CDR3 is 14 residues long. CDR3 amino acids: CASSLTREGNEQFF. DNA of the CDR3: TGTGCCAGCAGCTTAACGCGGGAGGGCAATGAGCAGTTCTTC.

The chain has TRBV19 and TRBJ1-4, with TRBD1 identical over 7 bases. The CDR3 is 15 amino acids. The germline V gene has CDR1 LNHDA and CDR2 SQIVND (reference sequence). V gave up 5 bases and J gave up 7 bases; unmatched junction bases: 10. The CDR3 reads CASSPNRGVLEKLFF. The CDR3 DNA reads TGTGCCAGTAGTCCAAACAGGGGAGTACTTGAAAAACTGTTTTTT. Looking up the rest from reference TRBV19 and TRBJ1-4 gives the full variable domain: DGGITQSPKYLFRKEGQNVTLSCEQNLNHDAMYWYRQDPGQGLRLIYYSQIVNDFQKGDIAEGYSVSREKKESFPLTVTSAQKNPTAFYLCASSPNRGVLEKLFFGSGTQLSVL.

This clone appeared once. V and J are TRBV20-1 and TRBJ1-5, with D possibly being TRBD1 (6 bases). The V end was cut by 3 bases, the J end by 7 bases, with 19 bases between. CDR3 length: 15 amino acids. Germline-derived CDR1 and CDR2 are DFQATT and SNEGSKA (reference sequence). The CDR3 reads CSASPSGTTGQPQHF. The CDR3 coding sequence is TGCAGTGCTAGTCCCAGTGGGACAACCGGCCAGCCCCAGCATTTT.

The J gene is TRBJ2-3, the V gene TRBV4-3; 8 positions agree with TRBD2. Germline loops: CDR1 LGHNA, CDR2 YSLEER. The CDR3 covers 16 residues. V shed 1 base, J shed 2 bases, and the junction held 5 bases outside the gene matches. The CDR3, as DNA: TGCGCCAGCAGCCAAGGGCAACTAGCGGTCACAGATACGCAGTATTTT. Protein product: CASSQGQLAVTDTQYF.

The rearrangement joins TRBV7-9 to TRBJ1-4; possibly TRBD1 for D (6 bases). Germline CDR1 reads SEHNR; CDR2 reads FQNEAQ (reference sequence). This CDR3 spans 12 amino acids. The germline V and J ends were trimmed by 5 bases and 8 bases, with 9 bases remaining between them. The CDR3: CASSPQGEKLFF. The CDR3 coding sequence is TGTGCCAGCAGCCCCCAGGGGGAAAAACTGTTTTTT. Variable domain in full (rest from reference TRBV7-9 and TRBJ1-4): DTGVSQNPRHKITKRGQNVTFRCDPISEHNRLYWYRQTLGQGPEFLTYFQNEAQLEKSRLLSDRFSAERPKGSFSTLEIQRTEQGDSAMYLCASSPQGEKLFFGSGTQLSVL.

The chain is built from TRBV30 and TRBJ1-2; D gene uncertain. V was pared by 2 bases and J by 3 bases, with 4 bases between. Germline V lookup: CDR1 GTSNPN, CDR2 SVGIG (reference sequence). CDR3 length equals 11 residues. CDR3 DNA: TGTGCCTGGAGTCCGGACTATGGCTACACCTTC. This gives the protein CAWSPDYGYTF.

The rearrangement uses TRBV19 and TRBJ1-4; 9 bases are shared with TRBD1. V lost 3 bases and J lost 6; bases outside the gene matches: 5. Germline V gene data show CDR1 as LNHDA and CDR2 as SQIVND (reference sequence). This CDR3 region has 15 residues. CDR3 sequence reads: CASSIADRGDEKLFF. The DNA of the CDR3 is TGTGCCAGTAGTATCGCGGACAGGGGAGATGAAAAACTGTTTTTT. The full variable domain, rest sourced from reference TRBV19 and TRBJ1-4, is DGGITQSPKYLFRKEGQNVTLSCEQNLNHDAMYWYRQDPGQGLRLIYYSQIVNDFQKGDIAEGYSVSREKKESFPLTVTSAQKNPTAFYLCASSIADRGDEKLFFGSGTQLSVL.

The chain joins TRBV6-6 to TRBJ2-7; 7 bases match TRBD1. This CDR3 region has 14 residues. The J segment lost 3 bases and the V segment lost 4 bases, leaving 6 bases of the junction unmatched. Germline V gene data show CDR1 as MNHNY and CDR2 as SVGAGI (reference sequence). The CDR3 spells CASSSGTVVYEQYF. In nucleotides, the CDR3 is TGTGCCAGCAGTTCCGGGACAGTCGTCTACGAGCAGTACTTC.